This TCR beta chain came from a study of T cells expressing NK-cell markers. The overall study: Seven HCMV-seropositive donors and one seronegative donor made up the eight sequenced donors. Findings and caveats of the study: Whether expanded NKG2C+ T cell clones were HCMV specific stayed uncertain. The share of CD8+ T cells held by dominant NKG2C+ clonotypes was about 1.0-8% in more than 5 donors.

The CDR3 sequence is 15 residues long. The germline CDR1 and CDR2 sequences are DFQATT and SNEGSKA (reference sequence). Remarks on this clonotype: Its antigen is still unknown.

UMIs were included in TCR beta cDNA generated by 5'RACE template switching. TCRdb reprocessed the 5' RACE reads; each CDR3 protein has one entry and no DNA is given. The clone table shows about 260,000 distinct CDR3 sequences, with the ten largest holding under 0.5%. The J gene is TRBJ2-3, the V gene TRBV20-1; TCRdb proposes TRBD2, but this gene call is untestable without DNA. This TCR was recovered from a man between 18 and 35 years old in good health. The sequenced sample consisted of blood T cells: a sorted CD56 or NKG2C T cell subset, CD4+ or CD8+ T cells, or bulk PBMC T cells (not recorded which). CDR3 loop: CSAVAGGIETDTQYF.